These 22 T cell receptor beta chains originate from one sample sequenced in a study of identical twins. Each CDR3 protein is one row after TCRdb ran MiXCR on the 5' RACE reads. The table has approximately 190,000 distinct CDR3 sequences, more than 15% seen once. In addition, the sample was reused for a study of T cells expressing NK-cell markers.

Sequencing used CD8+ T cells sorted from blood. The source of these receptors is a woman between 18 and 29 years old in good health.

This clonotype was counted ten times or more. The chain combines TRBV7-6 with TRBJ2-7; D is unclear. Germline V gene lookup returns CDR1 SGHVS and CDR2 FNYEAQ. The CDR3 consists of 13 residues. The V gene lost 3 bases and the J gene lost 3 bases, with 9 bases spanning the gap. DNA of the CDR3: TGTGCCAGCAGCTTTAGGGCGAGCTACGAGCAGTACTTC. Translated: CASSFRASYEQYF.

This clonotype has more than one count but fewer than ten. The chain is built from TRBV6-2 or TRBV6-3 and TRBJ2-7; 7 bases are shared with TRBD2. The CDR3 extends over 15 amino acids. The V gene end was trimmed by 6 bases and the J gene end by 1 base; junction bases not matched to a gene: 9. In germline, CDR1 is MNHEY, CDR2 SVGEGT. The CDR3 sequence: CASRPTSEPSYEQYF. CDR3 coding DNA: TGTGCCAGCAGACCTACTAGCGAACCGTCCTACGAGCAGTACTTC.

This clonotype was found many times. The V call is TRBV5-6, the J call TRBJ1-4; unclear D gene. The germline V gene encodes CDR1 SGHDT and CDR2 YYEEEE. V was clipped by 4 bases and J by 3 bases, with 13 bases between them. CDR3 size: 15 residues. The CDR3, as DNA: TGTGCCAGCAGCCCTACTCCCCTGGCTAATGAAAAACTGTTTTTT. Encoded protein: CASSPTPLANEKLFF.

Here the CDR3 reads CASSQDTEAFF. The CDR3 coding sequence is TGTGCCAGCAGCCAAGATACTGAAGCTTTCTTT. The chain employs TRBV4-2 and TRBJ1-1; D not certain. Germline V gene sequence: CDR1 LGHNA, CDR2 YNFKEQ. This CDR3 is built from 11 residues. V lost 0 bases and J lost 5, with 1 base in between.

This chain connects TRBV5-4 to TRBJ1-1; D call uncertain. V gave up 0 bases and J gave up 7 bases, with 4 bases separating them. The CDR3 covers 11 residues. Germline loops: CDR1 SGHNT, CDR2 YYREEE (reference sequence). Here the CDR3 reads CASSLVIEAFF. The DNA for the CDR3 is TGTGCCAGCAGCTTGGTAATTGAAGCTTTCTTT.

This clonotype was seen repeatedly, ten times or more. The genes are TRBV27 and TRBJ2-7, with D hard to call. Germline V CDR1 and CDR2: MNHEY, SMNVEV (reference sequence). The CDR3 sequence is 11 residues long. V was cut by 6 bases and J by 4 bases, with 7 bases left in between. The CDR3 reads CASSSAYEQYF. The CDR3 DNA reads TGTGCCAGCAGCTCCGCTTACGAGCAGTACTTC.

Here the CDR3 reads CASSGFGSSNEQFF. The CDR3 DNA sequence: TGTGCCAGCAGTGGCTTTGGTTCTTCCAATGAGCAGTTCTTC. The V call is TRBV25-1, the J call TRBJ2-1; no definite D call. Trimming shortened V by 4 bases and J by 6 bases, and 13 bases separated the two germline ends. CDR1 is MGHDK, CDR2 SYGVNS, per germline. The CDR3 runs to 14 residues.

This clonotype was seen only a few times. The chain links TRBV7-9 to TRBJ2-2, with 10 bases fitting TRBD1. J was trimmed by 7 bases and V by 4 bases; bases with no gene match: 12. The germline CDR1 and CDR2 sequences are SEHNR and FQNEAQ (reference sequence). The CDR3 is 17 residues long. This chain's CDR3 is CASSSPGTGEGHGELFF. CDR3 DNA sequence: TGTGCCAGCAGCTCACCAGGGACAGGGGAGGGTCACGGGGAGCTGTTTTTT.

This clonotype has more than one count but fewer than ten. V gene TRBV12-3 or TRBV12-4 combines with J gene TRBJ1-1; D unclear. The CDR3 covers 11 residues. The V end was cut by 7 bases, the J end by 8 bases, with 11 bases between. This CDR3 is CASTTGPEAFF. CDR3 bases: TGTGCCAGCACCACGGGCCCCGAAGCTTTCTTT.

The chain links TRBV27 to TRBJ1-1; D call uncertain. Per the germline V gene, CDR1 is MNHEY and CDR2 is SMNVEV (reference sequence). V was pared by 4 bases and J by 0 bases, with 12 bases between. This CDR3 is 15 amino acids long. For the CDR3, the DNA is TGTGCCAGCAGTTCACAGCCTAGGGTGAACACTGAAGCTTTCTTT. Its translation: CASSSQPRVNTEAFF.

This clonotype was counted a few times. The chain couples TRBV12-5 to TRBJ1-2; D gene uncertain. Germline V gives CDR1 LGHNT, CDR2 FRNRAP. The CDR3 is 13 amino acids. Trimming left V 5 bases short and J 8 bases short, with 15 bases between. This CDR3 is CASGPTDERGYTF. The CDR3 DNA follows: TGTGCTAGTGGTCCCACCGACGAGAGAGGCTACACCTTC.

The rearrangement joins TRBV5-1 to TRBJ2-7; either TRBD1 or TRBD2 may supply D (5 bases each). The CDR3 runs to 12 residues. Germline V gene sequence: CDR1 SGHRS, CDR2 YFSETQ. The V and J ends lost 7 bases and 3 bases respectively, with 11 bases between them. CDR3 in DNA: TGCGCCAGCGGGGCCGAGGGCTACGAGCAGTACTTC. This encodes CASGAEGYEQYF.

This clonotype turned up a few times. The rearrangement joins TRBV6-2 or TRBV6-3 to TRBJ1-2; TRBD1 matches at 7 bases. Per the germline V gene, CDR1 is MNHEY and CDR2 is SVGEGT. With V trimmed by 5 bases and J by 4 bases, 7 bases remained unmatched. The CDR3 spans 14 residues. The CDR3 sequence is CASSTGTEFYGYTF. The CDR3 region has the DNA TGTGCCAGCAGTACCGGGACAGAGTTCTATGGCTACACCTTC.

The chain has TRBV5-1 and TRBJ1-1; 11 nucleotides match TRBD1. In germline, CDR1 is SGHRS, CDR2 YFSETQ. The CDR3 contains 14 residues. The trim removed 0 bases at V and 6 bases at J, leaving 1 base unmatched. This chain's CDR3 is CASSLGGQGAEAFF. The CDR3 nucleotides read TGCGCCAGCAGCTTGGGGGGACAGGGGGCTGAAGCTTTCTTT.

V usage is TRBV9 and J usage is TRBJ1-6; D is unclear. From germline, CDR1 is SGDLS and CDR2 YYNGEE. Trimming removed 0 bases at V and 0 bases at J, with 4 bases between. The CDR3 loop spans 15 amino acids. CDR3 bases: TGTGCCAGCAGCGTAGGGAGCTCCTATAATTCACCCCTCCACTTT. It specifies CASSVGSSYNSPLHF.

This clonotype was counted only a few times. This rearrangement joins TRBV2 to TRBJ1-5, with TRBD1 matching over 7 bases. This CDR3 is built from 15 residues. The germline gives CDR1 SNHLY, CDR2 FYNNEI. With V trimmed by 6 bases and J by 1 base, 6 bases remained unmatched. CDR3: CASRTGTASNQPQHF. The CDR3 DNA is TGTGCCAGCAGAACGGGGACAGCGAGCAATCAGCCCCAGCATTTT. The variable domain in full, completed from reference TRBV2 and TRBJ1-5, reads EPEVTQTPSHQVTQMGQEVILRCVPISNHLYFYWYRQILGQKVEFLVSFYNNEISEKSEIFDDQFSVERPDGSNFTLKIRSTKLEDSAMYFCASRTGTASNQPQHFGDGTRLSIL.

This clonotype turned up a few times. The J gene is TRBJ2-5, the V gene TRBV12-3 or TRBV12-4; 8 nucleotides line up with TRBD2. This CDR3 is built from 14 residues. V lost 6 bases and J lost 5; bases outside the gene matches: 8. The chain's CDR3 is CASRNGGAGETQYF. In DNA, the CDR3 is TGTGCCAGCAGGAACGGGGGGGCCGGGGAGACCCAGTACTTC.

The chain recombines TRBV29-1 with TRBJ1-1, with D maybe TRBD1 (5 bases). Trimming removed 5 bases from V and 6 bases from J, with 10 bases in between. CDR3 length: 11 amino acids. Germline-derived CDR1 and CDR2 are SQVTM and ANQGSEA. Here the CDR3 reads CSVQGRAEAFF. The CDR3 DNA reads TGCAGCGTTCAGGGTCGGGCTGAAGCTTTCTTT.

The gene calls are TRBV12-3 or TRBV12-4 and TRBJ2-1; a possible D gene is TRBD2 (5 bases). V lost 4 bases and J 15 bases, leaving 19 bases between the germline ends. This CDR3 region has 13 residues. The CDR3 nucleotides read TGTGCCAGCAGTTCCCCACTAGGTGTAGAGTGGTTCTTC. Its translation: CASSSPLGVEWFF.

This chain links TRBV7-2 with TRBJ1-6, with 7 bases identical to TRBD1. Losses at the gene ends were 0 bases for V and 8 bases for J; bases not matched to a gene: 4. From germline, CDR1 is SGHTA and CDR2 FQGNSA. This CDR3 has 15 residues. CDR3 sequence: CASSLAGGIDSPLHF. As DNA, the CDR3 is TGTGCCAGCAGCTTAGCAGGGGGCATAGATTCACCCCTCCACTTT.

This clonotype was seen more than once but under ten times. The chain couples TRBV3-1 to TRBJ2-3, with 12 bases lining up with TRBD1. Germline lookup yields CDR1 LGHDT and CDR2 YNNKEL (reference sequence). With 5 bases clipped from V and 5 bases from J, the junction kept 8 bases outside the gene matches. This CDR3 has 16 residues. This CDR3 reads CASSSGQGALGDTQYF. CDR3 DNA: TGTGCCAGCAGCTCGGGACAGGGGGCGCTTGGAGATACGCAGTATTTT.

This chain links TRBV7-9 with TRBJ2-6; D is uncertain. Trimming took 4 bases from V and 6 from J, leaving 4 bases between them. The CDR3 is 12 residues long. Germline V gives CDR1 SEHNR, CDR2 FQNEAQ (reference sequence). This CDR3 is CASSSLANVLTF. The CDR3 bases are TGTGCCAGCAGCTCCCTGGCCAACGTCCTGACTTTC.